Below, 22 T cell receptor beta chains from the same sample are listed, as sequenced in a study of control samples from healthy donors and cancer patients. This table comes from immunoSEQ multiplex PCR, and its TCRdb copy is limited to in-frame clones, with some not included. The repertoire holds 170,000 or so clones, around 90% seen once, with around 2% in the top ten. The specimen sequenced was blood. The receptors were sampled from a middle-aged woman in good health.

The V and J genes are TRBV10-2 and TRBJ2-7; D unclear. The V gene lost 5 bases and the J gene lost 2 bases, with 7 bases spanning the gap. This CDR3 is 12 amino acids long. The germline CDR1 and CDR2 sequences are WSHSY and SAAADI. The CDR3 region has the DNA TGCGCCAGCAGTCTGGGCGCCTACGAGCAGTACTTC. This codes for CASSLGAYEQYF.

The CDR3: CASSPGQGASETEAFF. DNA of the CDR3: TGTGCCAGCAGTCCGGGACAGGGGGCTAGTGAAACTGAAGCTTTCTTT. V gene TRBV27 combines with J gene TRBJ1-1; 12 positions match TRBD1. CDR1 is MNHEY and CDR2 is SMNVEV in the germline V gene (reference sequence). The CDR3 consists of 16 residues. With V trimmed by 5 bases and J by 5 bases, 9 bases remained unmatched.

The rearrangement links TRBV7-8 to TRBJ2-2, with a weak D call TRBD2 (7 bases). CDR1 is SGHVS, CDR2 FQNEAQ, per germline. V lost 10 bases and J 5 bases, leaving 26 bases between the germline ends. There are 17 residues in the CDR3. The CDR3 nucleotides are TGTGCCACCCTTGGGGGGGGGCTAGTAGGTTTAACCGGGGAGCTGTTTTTT. Translated: CATLGGGLVGLTGELFF.

CDR3 sequence reads: CASSPLSGSGANVLTF. CDR3 nucleotides: TGTGCCAGTAGCCCCCTTTCTGGCTCTGGGGCCAACGTCCTGACTTTC. The chain combines TRBV19 with TRBJ2-6; D remains ambiguous. Germline CDR1 is LNHDA and CDR2 is SQIVND (reference sequence). The CDR3 sequence is 16 residues long. Trimming cost V 6 bases and J 0 bases, with 12 bases left between them. Full variable domain (missing parts from reference TRBV19 and TRBJ2-6): DGGITQSPKYLFRKEGQNVTLSCEQNLNHDAMYWYRQDPGQGLRLIYYSQIVNDFQKGDIAEGYSVSREKKESFPLTVTSAQKNPTAFYLCASSPLSGSGANVLTFGAGSRLTVL.

This sequence joins TRBV25-1 and TRBJ1-2; the D gene is possibly TRBD1 (6 bases). The CDR3 consists of 15 residues. V gave up 3 bases and J gave up 6 bases, with 17 bases separating them. Germline V gene lookup returns CDR1 MGHDK and CDR2 SYGVNS. The CDR3 coding sequence is TGTGCCAGCAGTGACGTCAGGGGATATAGCGATGGCTACACCTTC. The encoded protein is CASSDVRGYSDGYTF.

CDR3 sequence reads: CATSRGTGIGSNYGYTF. Written as DNA, the CDR3 is TGTGCCACCAGCAGAGGGACAGGGATTGGGTCTAACTATGGCTACACCTTC. V and J are TRBV15 and TRBJ1-2, with 8 bases matching TRBD1. The CDR3 runs 17 residues. Germline CDR1 LNHNV, CDR2 YYDKDF (reference sequence). With 1 base clipped from V and 0 bases from J, the junction kept 7 bases outside the gene matches.

The J gene is TRBJ1-1, the V gene TRBV12-5; no clear D. The CDR3 is 11 amino acids. Germline CDR1 and CDR2: LGHNT and FRNRAP. The V end was cut by 8 bases, the J end by 1 base, with 5 bases between. The CDR3 coding sequence is TGTGCTAGTAACGAGAACACTGAAGCTTTCTTT. Translation: CASNENTEAFF.

The chain employs TRBV5-6 and TRBJ1-1; 11 positions match TRBD1. The junction had 8 bases not matched to a gene; V was cut back by 0 bases and J by 4 bases. Germline CDR1 reads SGHDT; CDR2 reads YYEEEE. The CDR3 is 17 residues long. The CDR3 region has the DNA TGTGCCAGCAGCTTGGCCGGAGGGACAGGGGGAGGCACTGAAGCTTTCTTT. This translates into CASSLAGGTGGGTEAFF.

In regard to this clone: Other DNA variants within this sample encode the same CDR3. The V call is TRBV5-1, the J call TRBJ1-1, with TRBD1 identical over 8 bases. Trimming removed 3 bases from V and 5 bases from J; junction bases left unmatched: 6. CDR1 SGHRS and CDR2 YFSETQ come from the germline V gene. The length of the CDR3 is 14 residues. The CDR3 reads CASSSGQGGTEAFF. In nucleotides, the CDR3 is TGCGCCAGCAGCTCCGGACAGGGTGGTACTGAAGCTTTCTTT.

This chain uses TRBV7-2 with TRBJ1-2, with D possibly matching TRBD1 (5 bases). The CDR3 loop spans 15 amino acids. CDR1 and CDR2 (germline): SGHTA, FQGNSA. V was trimmed by 6 bases and J by 2 bases, leaving 16 bases between them. The CDR3: CASSPFFSGNYGYTF. The CDR3 DNA reads TGTGCCAGCAGTCCATTCTTTTCAGGGAACTATGGCTACACCTTC.

The chain links TRBV6-1 to TRBJ2-7; D not resolved. The length of the CDR3 is 14 residues. V lost 3 bases and J lost 4, with 13 bases in between. The germline V gene encodes CDR1 MNHNS and CDR2 SASEGT. In nucleotides, the CDR3 is TGTGCCAGCAGTGAGGACGGCCTGGTGTACGAGCAGTACTTC. Protein sequence: CASSEDGLVYEQYF.

The J gene is TRBJ1-4, the V gene TRBV15; 9 bases fit TRBD1. Unmatched junction bases numbered 8, after V lost 1 base and J lost 8 bases. Germline V gene lookup returns CDR1 LNHNV and CDR2 YYDKDF (reference sequence). The CDR3 totals 16 residues. CDR3 region: CATSRASGTGMEKLFF. DNA for the CDR3: TGTGCCACCAGCAGAGCATCCGGGACAGGGATGGAAAAACTGTTTTTT.

This chain links TRBV29-1 with TRBJ1-2; 9 positions match TRBD1. CDR3 size: 13 residues. The trim removed 3 bases at V and 8 bases at J, leaving 7 bases unmatched. The germline gives CDR1 SQVTM, CDR2 ANQGSEA. This CDR3 reads CSVDQTGGRGYTF. In DNA, the CDR3 is TGCAGCGTTGACCAAACAGGGGGCAGGGGCTACACCTTC.

CDR3 in amino acids: CASSWEWGDNEQFF. Written as DNA, the CDR3 is TGTGCCAGCAGCTGGGAATGGGGGGATAATGAGCAGTTCTTC. The chain links TRBV5-4 to TRBJ2-1; TRBD2 might be the D (6 bases). Trimming cost V 3 bases and J 7 bases, with 14 bases left between them. Germline CDR1 reads SGHNT; CDR2 reads YYREEE (reference sequence). The CDR3 runs 14 residues.

The rearrangement links TRBV11-2 to TRBJ2-5, with 8 positions matching TRBD1. Trimming took 3 bases from V and 1 from J; bases not matched to a gene: 4. Germline values: CDR1 SGHAT, CDR2 FQNNGV. The CDR3 is 15 residues long. The CDR3 sequence is CASSFLTGGQETQYF. The CDR3 DNA sequence: TGTGCCAGCAGCTTTCTCACAGGGGGCCAAGAGACCCAGTACTTC.

J is TRBJ2-5 and V is TRBV21-1; no DNA check was done on the table's D call, TRBD1. TRBV21-1 is listed as a pseudogene. CDR3 length: 14 amino acids. The CDR3 loop is CASSKLSPGATQYF. The CDR3 DNA reads as TGTGCCAGCAGCAAACTCTCCCCTGGGGCGACCCAGTACTTC.

V is TRBV6-4 and J is TRBJ2-7; tentatively, D is TRBD2 (5 bases). Deletions cut 4 bases from V and 4 bases from J, with 8 bases between. CDR1 is MRHNA, CDR2 SNTAGT, per germline. The CDR3 spans 12 residues. As DNA, the CDR3 is TGTGCCAGCAGTGGAAGGGAGTACGAGCAGTACTTC. Protein product: CASSGREYEQYF.

CDR3 amino acids: CSAKQAPTYEQYF. DNA for the CDR3: TGCAGCGCAAAACAGGCCCCGACCTACGAGCAGTACTTC. The V call is TRBV29-1, the J call TRBJ2-7; TRBD1 is a possible D gene (5 bases). The CDR3 consists of 13 residues. Germline V CDR1 and CDR2: SQVTM, ANQGSEA. Trimming removed 7 bases from V and 2 bases from J, with 15 bases in between.

The J gene is TRBJ1-2, the V gene TRBV12-3 or TRBV12-4; D is unresolved. The CDR3 runs to 13 residues. Trimming left V 5 bases short and J 8 bases short, with 15 bases between. CDR3 protein: CASSPADPGGYTF. Here the CDR3 DNA reads TGTGCCAGCAGTCCGGCCGACCCGGGCGGCTACACCTTC.

V is TRBV7-2 and J is TRBJ2-7, with a weak D call TRBD2 (5 bases). The CDR3 is 15 residues long. Deletions cut 1 base from V and 2 bases from J, with 12 bases between. Germline-derived CDR1 and CDR2 are SGHTA and FQGNSA. CDR3 loop: CASSLGLAVPYEQYF. The CDR3 DNA reads as TGTGCCAGCAGCTTAGGGCTAGCCGTGCCCTACGAGCAGTACTTC. Supplemented by reference TRBV7-2 and TRBJ2-7, the full variable domain reads GAGVSQSPSNKVTEKGKDVELRCDPISGHTALYWYRQSLGQGLEFLIYFQGNSAPDKSGLPSDRFSAERTGGSVSTLTIQRTQQEDSAVYLCASSLGLAVPYEQYFGPGTRLTVT.

V is TRBV15 and J is TRBJ1-5; D might be TRBD1 (5 bases). Germline assignment: CDR1 LNHNV and CDR2 YYDKDF (reference sequence). Trimming pared 1 base from V and 0 bases from J, leaving 10 bases between. The CDR3 sequence is 16 residues long. The CDR3 bases are TGTGCCACCAGCAGAGTTTTGACAGCTAGCAATCAGCCCCAGCATTTT. It is translated as CATSRVLTASNQPQHF.

The chain recombines TRBV5-1 with TRBJ2-7; 10 positions match TRBD2. The junction had 4 bases not matched to a gene; V was cut back by 4 bases and J by 3 bases. This CDR3 has 14 amino acids. Germline CDR1 reads SGHRS; CDR2 reads YFSETQ. CDR3 region: CASSILAGGYEQYF. The CDR3 DNA follows: TGCGCCAGCAGCATCTTAGCGGGGGGCTACGAGCAGTACTTC.